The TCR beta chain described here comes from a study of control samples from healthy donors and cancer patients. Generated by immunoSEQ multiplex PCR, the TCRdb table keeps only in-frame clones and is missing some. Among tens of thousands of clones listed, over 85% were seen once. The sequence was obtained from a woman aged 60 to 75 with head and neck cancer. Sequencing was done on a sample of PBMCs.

CDR3 residues: CASYTEMNTEAFF. The CDR3 coding sequence is TGTGCCAGCTATACAGAGATGAACACTGAAGCTTTCTTT. This chain connects TRBV6-6 to TRBJ1-1, with D unclear. The V gene's germline CDR1 is MNHNY and CDR2 SVGAGI (reference sequence). Trimming removed 8 bases at V and 0 bases at J, with 10 bases between. The CDR3 runs to 13 residues.